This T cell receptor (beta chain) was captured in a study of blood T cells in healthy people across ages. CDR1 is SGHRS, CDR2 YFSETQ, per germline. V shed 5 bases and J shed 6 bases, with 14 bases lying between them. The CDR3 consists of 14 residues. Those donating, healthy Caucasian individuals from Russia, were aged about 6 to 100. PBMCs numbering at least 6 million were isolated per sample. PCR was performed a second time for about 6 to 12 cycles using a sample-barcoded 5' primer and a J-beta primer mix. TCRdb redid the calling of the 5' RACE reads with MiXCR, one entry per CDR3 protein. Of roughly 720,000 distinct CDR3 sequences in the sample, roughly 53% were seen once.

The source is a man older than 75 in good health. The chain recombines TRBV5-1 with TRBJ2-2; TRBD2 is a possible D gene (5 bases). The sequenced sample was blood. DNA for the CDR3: TGCGCCAGCAGTCCGCTCGGCGGGCCCGGGGAGCTGTTTTTT. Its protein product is CASSPLGGPGELFF. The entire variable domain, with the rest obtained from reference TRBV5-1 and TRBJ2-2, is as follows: KAGVTQTPRYLIKTRGQQVTLSCSPISGHRSVSWYQQTPGQGLQFLFEYFSETQRNKGNFPGRFSGRQFSNSRSEMNVSTLELGDSALYLCASSPLGGPGELFFGEGSRLTVL.